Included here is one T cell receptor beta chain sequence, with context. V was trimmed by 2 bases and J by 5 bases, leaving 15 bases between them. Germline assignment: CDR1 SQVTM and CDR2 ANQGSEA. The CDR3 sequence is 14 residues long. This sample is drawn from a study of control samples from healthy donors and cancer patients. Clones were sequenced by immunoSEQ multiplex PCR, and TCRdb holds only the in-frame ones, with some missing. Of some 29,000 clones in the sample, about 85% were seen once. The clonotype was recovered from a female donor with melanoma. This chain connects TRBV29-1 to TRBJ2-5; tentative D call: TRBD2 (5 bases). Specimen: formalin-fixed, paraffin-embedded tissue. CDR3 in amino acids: CSVETSRAQETQYF. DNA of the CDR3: TGCAGCGTTGAAACGTCGAGGGCACAGGAGACCCAGTACTTC.